The 26 T cell receptor beta chains presented below share a single source sample, sequenced in a study of Graves' ophthalmopathy and Graves' hyperthyroidism. RNA transcripts yielded amplified TCR beta CDR3 regions. Second-round multiplex PCR came after first-round RT-PCR with HTBI primers. TCRdb redid the calling of the multiplex PCR reads with MiXCR, one entry per CDR3 protein. The sample carries roughly 600,000 distinct CDR3 sequences, approximately 35% recorded once. The sequenced sample was peripheral blood or thyroid tissue (not recorded which). The receptors here all came from an adult man with Graves' hyperthyroidism.

V usage is TRBV5-1 and J usage is TRBJ1-2; the D gene is possibly TRBD1 (6 bases). The germline gives CDR1 SGHRS, CDR2 YFSETQ. V was clipped by 2 bases and J by 4 bases, with 18 bases between them. The CDR3 contains 16 residues. CDR3 in amino acids: CASSFRTGGDGYGYTF. CDR3 in DNA: TGCGCCAGCAGCTTCCGAACTGGGGGCGACGGCTATGGCTACACCTTC.

This clonotype appeared many times. The CDR3 coding sequence is TGTGCCACCAGTGCCGGTTTCTCTGGGGCCAACGTCCTGACTTTC. Encoded protein: CATSAGFSGANVLTF. The chain combines TRBV24-1 with TRBJ2-6, with D hard to call. CDR1 KGHDR and CDR2 SFDVKD come from the germline V gene. The CDR3 runs 15 residues. V dropped 5 bases and J dropped 0 bases, with 7 bases sitting between them.

Worth noting for this clonotype: Germline is not matched at one junction end, which may reflect a read error. The gene calls are TRBV5-1 and TRBJ2-7; 12 nucleotides align to TRBD2. CDR1 and CDR2 from the germline V gene are SGHRS and YFSETQ. This CDR3 has 18 residues. CDR3 in DNA: TGCGCCAGCAGCTTGGGTCTAGCGGGAGGGCTAAATTCCTACGGGCAGTACTTC. Translation: CASSLGLAGGLNSYGQYF. The full variable domain, in which reference TRBV5-1 and TRBJ2-7 provide the parts outside the CDR3, is KAGVTQTPRYLIKTRGQQVTLSCSPISGHRSVSWYQQTPGQGLQFLFEYFSETQRNKGNFPGRFSGRQFSNSRSEMNVSTLELGDSALYLCASSLGLAGGLNSYGQYFGPGTRLTVT.

This clonotype was detected once. This rearrangement joins TRBV2 to TRBJ2-5; D not resolved. Per the germline V gene, CDR1 is SNHLY and CDR2 is FYNNEI. Deletions cut 6 bases from V and 2 bases from J, with 16 bases between. The CDR3 loop spans 15 amino acids. The CDR3 sequence is CASSQDRELQETQYF. The CDR3 nucleotides are TGTGCCAGCAGCCAAGATAGAGAACTTCAAGAGACCCAGTACTTC.

The rearrangement uses TRBV25-1 and TRBJ2-7; TRBD2 matches at 9 bases. The trim removed 4 bases at V and 4 bases at J, leaving 8 bases unmatched. The germline CDR1 and CDR2 sequences are MGHDK and SYGVNS. The CDR3 has 15 amino acids. The CDR3 sequence: CASSARRLAAYEQYF. The CDR3 nucleotides are TGTGCCAGCAGTGCTAGAAGACTAGCGGCGTACGAGCAGTACTTC.

This clonotype was seen only a few times. The chain combines TRBV7-8 with TRBJ1-2; D gene ambiguous. Germline lookup yields CDR1 SGHVS and CDR2 FQNEAQ. This CDR3 has 12 residues. Between the trimmed V and J ends, which lost 5 bases and 4 bases, there was a span of 8 bases. The CDR3 sequence: CASSLSTYGYTF. The CDR3 DNA sequence: TGTGCCAGCAGCCTTTCGACCTATGGCTACACCTTC.

The gene calls are TRBV20-1 and TRBJ2-7; TRBD1 agrees at 10 bases. V gave up 3 bases and J gave up 4 bases; unmatched junction bases: 6. Germline V CDR1 and CDR2: DFQATT, SNEGSKA (reference sequence). The CDR3 covers 14 residues. The CDR3: CSASMGTGAYEQYF. CDR3 coding DNA: TGCAGTGCTAGCATGGGGACAGGGGCATACGAGCAGTACTTC.

V and J are TRBV25-1 and TRBJ2-7; the D is unclear. With 6 bases removed from V and 4 bases from J, the gap between germline ends came to 16 bases. Germline V lookup: CDR1 MGHDK, CDR2 SYGVNS. This CDR3 has 14 residues. Written as DNA, the CDR3 is TGTGCCAGCAGCTTGGAACCGAGGAAATACGAGCAGTACTTC. Its translation: CASSLEPRKYEQYF.

This clonotype has more than one count but fewer than ten. The gene calls are TRBV20-1 and TRBJ2-3, with 9 bases fitting TRBD2. CDR1 and CDR2 (germline): DFQATT, SNEGSKA (reference sequence). V gave up 5 bases and J gave up 3 bases; unmatched junction bases: 3. The CDR3 is 13 residues long. The CDR3 here is CSARLADTDTQYF. The CDR3 DNA reads TGCAGTGCTCGACTAGCGGATACAGATACGCAGTATTTT.

This chain connects TRBV7-2 to TRBJ1-5, with unresolved D. The CDR3 has 14 residues. Germline V gives CDR1 SGHTA, CDR2 FQGNSA. V was pared by 9 bases and J by 0 bases, with 12 bases between. The CDR3 region is CTRSTDYSNQPQHF. CDR3 sequence (DNA): TGTACCAGAAGCACCGATTATAGCAATCAGCCCCAGCATTTT. The full variable domain, completed using reference TRBV7-2 and TRBJ1-5, is GAGVSQSPSNKVTEKGKDVELRCDPISGHTALYWYRQSLGQGLEFLIYFQGNSAPDKSGLPSDRFSAERTGGSVSTLTIQRTQQEDSAVYLCTRSTDYSNQPQHFGDGTRLSIL.

This clonotype occurred many times. The chain employs TRBV10-3 and TRBJ1-5; D ambiguous. CDR1 is ENHRY and CDR2 is SYGVKD in the germline V gene. The CDR3 has 16 amino acids. The V and J ends lost 0 bases and 4 bases respectively, with 13 bases between them. CDR3 region: CAISESSVLGNQPQHF. The DNA for the CDR3 is TGTGCCATCAGTGAGTCGAGCGTATTGGGAAATCAGCCCCAGCATTTT.

This clonotype was detected ten times or more. CDR3 in amino acids: CASSPRSGRLNTEAFF. The CDR3 DNA follows: TGTGCCAGCAGCCCCAGAAGTGGAAGGTTGAACACTGAAGCTTTCTTT. The chain uses TRBV7-2 and TRBJ1-1; D uncertain. The CDR3 totals 16 residues. The germline V gene has CDR1 SGHTA and CDR2 FQGNSA. The V and J ends lost 5 bases and 0 bases respectively, with 16 bases between them.

At least ten counts were recorded for this clonotype. The chain carries TRBV20-1 and TRBJ1-5; D not certain. Germline values: CDR1 DFQATT, CDR2 SNEGSKA (reference sequence). The CDR3 is 14 amino acids. V was cut by 3 bases and J by 3 bases, with 12 bases left in between. The chain's CDR3 is CSASPAGNNQPQHF. CDR3 nucleotide sequence: TGCAGTGCTAGTCCGGCCGGAAACAATCAGCCCCAGCATTTT.

This clonotype came up a few times. The V and J genes are TRBV29-1 and TRBJ2-4, with D unresolved. The CDR3 is 13 amino acids. Germline CDR1 is SQVTM and CDR2 is ANQGSEA. V was pared by 6 bases and J by 5 bases, with 14 bases between. The DNA for the CDR3 is TGCAGCGTCGGGCAGTCTTACCAAAACATTCAGTACTTC. Translating gives CSVGQSYQNIQYF. Full variable domain (remainder filled in from reference TRBV29-1 and TRBJ2-4): SAVISQKPSRDICQRGTSLTIQCQVDSQVTMMFWYRQQPGQSLTLIATANQGSEATYESGFVIDKFPISRPNLTFSTLTVSNMSPEDSSIYLCSVGQSYQNIQYFGAGTRLSVL.

This clonotype occurred many times. The V and J genes are TRBV5-6 and TRBJ1-5; 7 nucleotides align to TRBD1. The germline V gene has CDR1 SGHDT and CDR2 YYEEEE. V lost 1 base, J lost 7 bases, and 8 bases stayed unmatched. The CDR3 is 15 residues long. This CDR3 reads CASSLYDRADQPQHF. Written as DNA, the CDR3 is TGTGCCAGCAGCTTGTACGACAGGGCCGACCAGCCCCAGCATTTT. Full variable domain (remainder filled in from reference TRBV5-6 and TRBJ1-5): DAGVTQSPTHLIKTRGQQVTLRCSPKSGHDTVSWYQQALGQGPQFIFQYYEEEERQRGNFPDRFSGHQFPNYSSELNVNALLLGDSALYLCASSLYDRADQPQHFGDGTRLSIL.

The chain employs TRBV7-7 and TRBJ2-5; TRBD2 agrees at 8 bases. TRBJ2-1 matches the DNA end more closely, so the J call is doubtful. The length of the CDR3 is 16 residues. CDR1 is SSHAT and CDR2 is FNYEAQ in the germline V gene (reference sequence). CDR3 bases: TGTGCCAGCAGACCGACCGAGCGGGAGTCCACCAATGAGCAGTTCTTC. Its protein product is CASRPTERESTNEQFF.

This clonotype was seen repeatedly, ten times or more. CDR3 residues: CASSLEGGSEAFF. The DNA of the CDR3 is TGTGCCAGCAGCTTAGAAGGCGGGTCTGAAGCTTTCTTT. The V call is TRBV7-9, the J call TRBJ1-1; D remains unclear. V was pared by 1 base and J by 6 bases, with 9 bases between. Germline lookup yields CDR1 SEHNR and CDR2 FQNEAQ (reference sequence). The CDR3 runs 13 residues.

V is TRBV29-1 and J is TRBJ1-1, with D hard to call. Trimming took off 6 bases at V and 6 bases at J, with 8 bases between the two ends. Germline CDR1 is SQVTM and CDR2 is ANQGSEA. The CDR3 contains 10 residues. This CDR3 reads CSVLSAEAFF. The CDR3 DNA sequence: TGCAGCGTCCTTTCGGCTGAAGCTTTCTTT.

Of note for this clonotype: A much bigger clone sits one base away, suggesting this may be a read error. The J gene is TRBJ2-5, the V gene TRBV5-1; D might be TRBD1 (5 bases). This CDR3 region has 14 residues. Germline V gene sequence: CDR1 SGHRS, CDR2 YFSETQ. As DNA, the CDR3 is TGTGCCAGCAGCGTAACAGGCTTCGAGGAGACCCAGTACTTC. Its protein product is CASSVTGFEETQYF.

This clonotype was seen repeatedly, ten times or more. The chain uses TRBV13 and TRBJ1-1, with TRBD1 as a possible D gene (6 bases). The CDR3 covers 13 residues. The germline gives CDR1 PRHDT, CDR2 FYEKMQ (reference sequence). Deletions cut 5 bases from V and 7 bases from J, with 14 bases between. CDR3: CASSLGGHLEAFF. CDR3 nucleotide sequence: TGTGCCAGCAGCCTGGGGGGACACCTTGAAGCTTTCTTT.

This clonotype showed up many times. This rearrangement joins TRBV19 to TRBJ2-7, with 8 bases fitting TRBD1. The V segment lost 5 bases and the J segment 7 bases; nucleotides outside the gene matches: 7. Germline CDR1 LNHDA, CDR2 SQIVND (reference sequence). This CDR3 is built from 13 residues. This CDR3 is CASSSGGRQEQYF. The CDR3 DNA reads TGTGCCAGTAGTTCAGGGGGCAGACAAGAGCAGTACTTC.

This clonotype was seen ten or more times. This chain connects TRBV2 to TRBJ2-7, with a tentative D call TRBD1 (6 bases). V gave up 7 bases and J gave up 2 bases, with 12 bases separating them. Per germline, CDR1 SNHLY and CDR2 FYNNEI. The CDR3 has 13 residues. The CDR3 here is CASTRDTAYEQYF. As DNA, the CDR3 is TGTGCCAGCACCCGGGACACCGCCTACGAGCAGTACTTC.

In its sample, this clonotype was seen a few times. CDR3 sequence reads: CATSAMGNEQFF. For the CDR3, the DNA is TGTGCCACCAGTGCAATGGGCAATGAGCAGTTCTTC. V gene TRBV24-1 combines with J gene TRBJ2-1; unclear D gene. The CDR3 length is 12 residues. Trimming left V 5 bases short and J 6 bases short, with 7 bases between. CDR1 and CDR2 (germline): KGHDR, SFDVKD.

The chain is built from TRBV15 and TRBJ2-5, with unresolved D. Germline assignment: CDR1 LNHNV and CDR2 YYDKDF (reference sequence). CDR3 length: 16 amino acids. V lost 0 bases to trimming and J lost 5 bases, with 16 bases between them. CDR3 coding DNA: TGTGCCACCAGCAGAGACATTAGGCTAGTCAAGGAGACCCAGTACTTC. Translation gives CATSRDIRLVKETQYF.

On this clonotype itself: A much bigger clone sits one base away, suggesting this may be a read error. The chain links TRBV9 to TRBJ1-4; 7 bases fit TRBD1. Per the germline V gene, CDR1 is SGDLS and CDR2 is YYNGEE. The CDR3 loop spans 13 amino acids. J lost 5 bases, V lost 7 bases, and 5 bases had no gene match. DNA for the CDR3: TGTGCCAGCGGCGCGACAGGGAATGAAAAACTGTTTTTT. Protein product: CASGATGNEKLFF.

The sample holds many counts of this clonotype. V gene TRBV7-9 combines with J gene TRBJ2-2, with a tentative D call TRBD1 (6 bases). Per the germline V gene, CDR1 is SEHNR and CDR2 is FQNEAQ (reference sequence). The CDR3 is made up of 17 amino acids. Trimming cost V 2 bases and J 3 bases, with 16 bases left between them. In DNA form, the CDR3 reads TGTGCCAGCAGCTTAATAGGGTGGGACACCGACACCGGGGAGCTGTTTTTT. It encodes CASSLIGWDTDTGELFF.